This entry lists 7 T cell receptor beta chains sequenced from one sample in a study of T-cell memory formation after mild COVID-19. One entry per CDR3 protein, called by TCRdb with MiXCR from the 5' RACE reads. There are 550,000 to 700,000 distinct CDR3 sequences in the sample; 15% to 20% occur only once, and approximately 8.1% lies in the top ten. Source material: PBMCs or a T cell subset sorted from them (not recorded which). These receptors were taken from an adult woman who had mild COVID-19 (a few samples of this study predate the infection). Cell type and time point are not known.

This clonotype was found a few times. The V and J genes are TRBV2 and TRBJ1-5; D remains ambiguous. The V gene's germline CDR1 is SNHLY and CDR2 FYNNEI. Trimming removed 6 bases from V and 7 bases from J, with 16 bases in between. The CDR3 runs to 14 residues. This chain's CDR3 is CASSQRANTQPQHF. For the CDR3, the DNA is TGTGCCAGCAGCCAAAGGGCCAACACGCAGCCCCAGCATTTT.

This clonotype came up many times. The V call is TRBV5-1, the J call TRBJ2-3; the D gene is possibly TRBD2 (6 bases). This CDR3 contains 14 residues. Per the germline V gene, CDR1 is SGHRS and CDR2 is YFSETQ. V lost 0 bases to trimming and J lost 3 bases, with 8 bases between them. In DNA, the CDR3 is TGCGCCAGCAGCTTGGGGGACTCAACAGATACGCAGTATTTT. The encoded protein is CASSLGDSTDTQYF.

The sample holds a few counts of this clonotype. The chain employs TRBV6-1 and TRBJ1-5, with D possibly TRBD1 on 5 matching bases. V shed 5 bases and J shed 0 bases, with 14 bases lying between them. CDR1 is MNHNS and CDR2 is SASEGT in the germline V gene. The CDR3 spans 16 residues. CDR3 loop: CASSMGGRDSNQPQHF. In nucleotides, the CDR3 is TGTGCCAGCAGTATGGGGGGAAGGGATAGCAATCAGCCCCAGCATTTT.

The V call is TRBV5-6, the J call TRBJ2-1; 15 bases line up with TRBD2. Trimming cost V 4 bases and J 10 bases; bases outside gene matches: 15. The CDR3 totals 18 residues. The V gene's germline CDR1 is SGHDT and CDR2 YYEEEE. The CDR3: CASSPGLAGGPGLSEQFF. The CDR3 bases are TGTGCCAGCAGCCCCGGACTAGCGGGAGGGCCTGGACTCTCGGAGCAGTTCTTC.

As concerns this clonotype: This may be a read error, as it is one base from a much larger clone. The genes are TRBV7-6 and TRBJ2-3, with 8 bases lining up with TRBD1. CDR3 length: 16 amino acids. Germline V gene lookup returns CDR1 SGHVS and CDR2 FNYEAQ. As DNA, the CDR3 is TGTGCCAGCAGCTCCTACAGGGGGGCCAGCACAGATACGAAGTATTTT. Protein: CASSSYRGASTDTKYF.

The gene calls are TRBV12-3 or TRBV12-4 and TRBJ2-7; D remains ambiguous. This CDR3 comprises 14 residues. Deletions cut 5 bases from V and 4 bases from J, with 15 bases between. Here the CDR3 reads CASSRPGPNYEQYF. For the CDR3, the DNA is TGTGCCAGCAGTCGACCGGGTCCTAATTACGAGCAGTACTTC.

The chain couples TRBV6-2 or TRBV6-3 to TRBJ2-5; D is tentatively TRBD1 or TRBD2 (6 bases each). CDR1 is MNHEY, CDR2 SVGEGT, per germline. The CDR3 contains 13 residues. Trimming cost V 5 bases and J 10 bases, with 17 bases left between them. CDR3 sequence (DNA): TGTGCCAGCAGTCCTCCGCGGGAAGGGGGCCAGTACTTC. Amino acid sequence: CASSPPREGGQYF.